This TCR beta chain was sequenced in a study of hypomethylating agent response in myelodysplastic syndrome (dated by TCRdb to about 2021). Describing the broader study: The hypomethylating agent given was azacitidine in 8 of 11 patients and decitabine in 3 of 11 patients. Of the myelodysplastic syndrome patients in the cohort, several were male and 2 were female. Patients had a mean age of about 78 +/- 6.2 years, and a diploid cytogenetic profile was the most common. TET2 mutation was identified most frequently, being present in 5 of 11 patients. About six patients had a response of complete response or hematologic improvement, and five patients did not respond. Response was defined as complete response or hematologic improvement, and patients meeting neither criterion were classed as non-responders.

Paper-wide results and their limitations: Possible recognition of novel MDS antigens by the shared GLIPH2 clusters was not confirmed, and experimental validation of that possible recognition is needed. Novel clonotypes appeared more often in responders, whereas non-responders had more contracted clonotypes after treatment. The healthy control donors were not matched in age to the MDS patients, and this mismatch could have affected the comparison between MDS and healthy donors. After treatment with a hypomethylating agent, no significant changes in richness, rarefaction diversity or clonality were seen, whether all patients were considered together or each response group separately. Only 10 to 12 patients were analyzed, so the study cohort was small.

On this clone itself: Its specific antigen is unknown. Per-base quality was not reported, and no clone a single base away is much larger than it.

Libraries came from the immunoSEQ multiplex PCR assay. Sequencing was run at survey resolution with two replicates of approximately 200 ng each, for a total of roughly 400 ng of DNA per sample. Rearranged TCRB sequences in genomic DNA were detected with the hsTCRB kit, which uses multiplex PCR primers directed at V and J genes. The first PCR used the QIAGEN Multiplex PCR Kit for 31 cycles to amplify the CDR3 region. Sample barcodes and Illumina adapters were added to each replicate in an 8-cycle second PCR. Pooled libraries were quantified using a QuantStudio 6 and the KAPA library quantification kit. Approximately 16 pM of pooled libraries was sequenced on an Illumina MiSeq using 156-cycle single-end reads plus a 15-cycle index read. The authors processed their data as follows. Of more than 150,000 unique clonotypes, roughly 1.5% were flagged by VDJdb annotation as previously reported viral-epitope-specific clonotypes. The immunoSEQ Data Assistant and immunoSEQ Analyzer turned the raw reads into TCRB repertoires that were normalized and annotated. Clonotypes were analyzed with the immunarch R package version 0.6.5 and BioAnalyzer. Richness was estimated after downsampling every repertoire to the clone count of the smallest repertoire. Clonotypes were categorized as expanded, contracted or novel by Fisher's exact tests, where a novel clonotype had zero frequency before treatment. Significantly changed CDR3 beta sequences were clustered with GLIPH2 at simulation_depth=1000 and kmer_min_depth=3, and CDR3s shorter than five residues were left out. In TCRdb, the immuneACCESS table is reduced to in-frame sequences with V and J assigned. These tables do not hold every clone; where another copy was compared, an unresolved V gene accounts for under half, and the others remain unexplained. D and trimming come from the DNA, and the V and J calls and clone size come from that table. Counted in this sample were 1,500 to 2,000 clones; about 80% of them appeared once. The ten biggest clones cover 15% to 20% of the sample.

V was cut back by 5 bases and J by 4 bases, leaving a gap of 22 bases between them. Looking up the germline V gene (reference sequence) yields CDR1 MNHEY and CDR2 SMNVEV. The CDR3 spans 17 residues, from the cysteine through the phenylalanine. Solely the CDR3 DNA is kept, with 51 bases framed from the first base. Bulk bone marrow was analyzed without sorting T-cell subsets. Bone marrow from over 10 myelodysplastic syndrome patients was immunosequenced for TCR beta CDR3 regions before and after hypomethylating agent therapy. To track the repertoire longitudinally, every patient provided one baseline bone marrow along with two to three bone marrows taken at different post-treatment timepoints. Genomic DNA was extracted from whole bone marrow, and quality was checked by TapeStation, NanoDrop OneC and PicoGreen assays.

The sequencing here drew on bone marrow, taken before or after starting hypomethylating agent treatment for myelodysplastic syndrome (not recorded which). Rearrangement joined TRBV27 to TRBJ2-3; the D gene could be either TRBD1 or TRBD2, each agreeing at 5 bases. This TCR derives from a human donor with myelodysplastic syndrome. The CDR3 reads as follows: CASSTKIPGPEADTQYF. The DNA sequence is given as TGTGCCAGCAGTACGAAAATACCGGGACCAGAGGCAGATACGCAGTATTTT.